This TCR beta chain was sequenced in a study of blood T cell repertoires in COVID-19. The CDR3 has 16 amino acids. The V gene lost 0 bases and the J gene lost 6 bases, with 18 bases spanning the gap. Germline lookup yields CDR1 SGHRS and CDR2 YFSETQ. The method was immunoSEQ multiplex PCR; TCRdb's version includes in-frame clones alone and lacks a portion of them. This repertoire shows more than 100,000 clones, 80% to 90% found once; its top ten account for roughly 30%. This receptor was obtained from a woman between 65 and 79 years old with acute or convalescent COVID-19. The chain employs TRBV5-1 and TRBJ1-2; perhaps TRBD1 as D (6 bases). Sequencing was done on a sample of peripheral blood. The CDR3 is CASSLAPVGAGHGYTF. In DNA form, the CDR3 reads TGCGCCAGCAGCTTGGCGCCGGTGGGGGCTGGACATGGCTACACCTTC.